Listed here are 22 T cell receptor beta chains from one sample, sequenced in a study of blood T cells in healthy people across ages. A J-beta primer mix and a sample-barcoded 5' primer were used in a second PCR of roughly 6 to 11 cycles. One entry per CDR3 protein, called by TCRdb with MiXCR from the 5' RACE reads. This table has 1.5 million to 2 million distinct CDR3 sequences, just under 50% appearing once. Sequenced: blood. The receptor source for this set is a woman between 40 and 55 years old in good health.

V and J are TRBV7-9 and TRBJ1-2; D not certain. The V end lost 3 bases, the J end lost 5 bases, and 13 bases lay between the germline ends. The CDR3 is 14 amino acids. The V gene's germline CDR1 is SEHNR and CDR2 FQNEAQ (reference sequence). CDR3 coding DNA: TGTGCCAGCAGCTTGAGGAAGTCGGGGTATGGCTACACCTTC. It codes for CASSLRKSGYGYTF.

The sample holds a few counts of this clonotype. The chain has TRBV10-3 and TRBJ2-1, with D perhaps TRBD1 (5 bases). Trimming left V 3 bases short and J 5 bases short, with 17 bases between. Per germline, CDR1 ENHRY and CDR2 SYGVKD. This CDR3 is 16 amino acids long. The CDR3 DNA sequence: TGTGCCATCAGTGATATAGGCTCCCAGGGCAACAATGAGCAGTTCTTC. The encoded protein is CAISDIGSQGNNEQFF.

This clonotype was counted ten times or more. J is TRBJ2-7 and V is TRBV7-9; D is unclear. Trimming stripped 1 base from V and 4 bases from J, with 8 bases between. Germline CDR1 SEHNR, CDR2 FQNEAQ (reference sequence). The CDR3 consists of 13 residues. CDR3 residues: CASSLVGPYEQYF. In DNA form, the CDR3 reads TGTGCCAGCAGCTTAGTGGGTCCTTACGAGCAGTACTTC.

In this sample, this clonotype turned up a few times. The rearrangement uses TRBV6-1 and TRBJ1-2; D remains ambiguous. This CDR3 has 14 amino acids. Germline V gene data show CDR1 as MNHNS and CDR2 as SASEGT. V was trimmed by 0 bases and J by 0 bases, leaving 5 bases between them. CDR3 sequence: CASSEAGTNYGYTF. CDR3 sequence (DNA): TGTGCCAGCAGTGAAGCGGGGACTAACTATGGCTACACCTTC.

V is TRBV3-1 and J is TRBJ2-3, with D unclear. The V end was cut by 1 base, the J end by 6 bases, with 17 bases between. The CDR3 totals 16 residues. Germline lookup yields CDR1 LGHDT and CDR2 YNNKEL (reference sequence). The CDR3 nucleotides read TGTGCCAGCAGCCAAGGACTGATAGGCCTAACCGATACGCAGTATTTT. Its translation: CASSQGLIGLTDTQYF.

V is TRBV29-1 and J is TRBJ1-5; no reliable D call. Germline V gene lookup returns CDR1 SQVTM and CDR2 ANQGSEA. The CDR3 spans 13 residues. Trimming took 4 bases from V and 4 from J, leaving 11 bases between them. The chain's CDR3 is CSVVTRKNQPQHF. CDR3 coding DNA: TGCAGCGTTGTGACCAGGAAAAATCAGCCCCAGCATTTT. Full variable domain (rest looked up from reference TRBV29-1 and TRBJ1-5): SAVISQKPSRDICQRGTSLTIQCQVDSQVTMMFWYRQQPGQSLTLIATANQGSEATYESGFVIDKFPISRPNLTFSTLTVSNMSPEDSSIYLCSVVTRKNQPQHFGDGTRLSIL.

V is TRBV4-2 and J is TRBJ1-2; no clear D gene. V dropped 2 bases and J dropped 8 bases, with 12 bases sitting between them. This CDR3 is 13 amino acids long. Germline V CDR1 and CDR2: LGHNA, YNFKEQ. The CDR3 DNA reads as TGTGCCAGCAGCCAACTGGACCCGAGGGGCTACACCTTC. Its translation: CASSQLDPRGYTF.

This clonotype came up a few times. The chain combines TRBV7-2 with TRBJ2-7; 8 bases match TRBD1. CDR1 is SGHTA, CDR2 FQGNSA, per germline. V was clipped by 5 bases and J by 6 bases; unmatched bases: 3. CDR3 length equals 12 residues. CDR3 DNA: TGTGCCAGCAGCATTACAGGGGGCGAGCAGTACTTC. This codes for CASSITGGEQYF.

This clonotype has just a few counts. The rearrangement uses TRBV15 and TRBJ2-7; perhaps TRBD1 as D (6 bases). In germline, CDR1 is LNHNV, CDR2 YYDKDF (reference sequence). V was pared by 0 bases and J by 2 bases, with 14 bases between. The CDR3 covers 16 residues. Written as DNA, the CDR3 is TGTGCCACCAGCAGAGATTTCACAGGGATGACCTACGAGCAGTACTTC. This sequence encodes CATSRDFTGMTYEQYF.

A few counts support this clonotype. The chain links TRBV29-1 to TRBJ2-6; D gene uncertain. The germline CDR1 and CDR2 sequences are SQVTM and ANQGSEA. V was shortened by 4 bases and J by 0 bases, with 7 bases between the two germline ends. This CDR3 contains 14 residues. The CDR3 reads CSVAPSSGANVLTF. The CDR3 DNA reads as TGCAGCGTTGCCCCGTCCTCTGGGGCCAACGTCCTGACTTTC.

This chain links TRBV6-2 or TRBV6-3 with TRBJ1-5, with D unresolved. V shed 6 bases and J shed 1 base, with 13 bases lying between them. CDR3 size: 15 residues. Germline CDR1 MNHEY, CDR2 SVGEGT. The CDR3 DNA sequence: TGTGCCAGCAGGACTGGGGTAGGGAGCAATCAGCCCCAGCATTTT. Translated, it gives CASRTGVGSNQPQHF.

The chain is built from TRBV7-9 and TRBJ2-5; D may be TRBD1 or TRBD2 (5 bases each). This CDR3 has 15 residues. Germline loops: CDR1 SEHNR, CDR2 FQNEAQ (reference sequence). The ends were cut back, 4 bases at V and 5 bases at J, with 17 bases in the middle. The CDR3 region is CASSSGAGFTETQYF. Here the CDR3 DNA reads TGTGCCAGCAGCTCCGGGGCAGGGTTCACGGAGACCCAGTACTTC.

The chain combines TRBV10-3 with TRBJ2-5; a possible D gene is TRBD1 (5 bases). The CDR3 contains 14 residues. Germline CDR1 ENHRY, CDR2 SYGVKD. The ends were cut back, 4 bases at V and 2 bases at J, with 11 bases in the middle. CDR3 residues: CAISVTVEQETQYF. CDR3 coding DNA: TGTGCCATCAGTGTGACAGTTGAACAAGAGACCCAGTACTTC.

The chain carries TRBV3-1 and TRBJ2-1; 8 positions match TRBD1. The length of the CDR3 is 18 residues. Germline CDR1 and CDR2: LGHDT and YNNKEL (reference sequence). The J segment lost 5 bases and the V segment lost 0 bases, leaving 12 bases of the junction unmatched. The chain's CDR3 is CASSQDIRQGHWNNEQFF. In nucleotides, the CDR3 is TGTGCCAGCAGCCAAGATATACGACAGGGGCATTGGAACAATGAGCAGTTCTTC.

The chain couples TRBV4-3 to TRBJ1-6, with D hard to call. From germline, CDR1 is LGHNA and CDR2 YSLEER. The CDR3 runs to 16 residues. Deletions cut 0 bases from V and 0 bases from J, with 6 bases between. The CDR3 is CASSQDLSSYNSPLHF. CDR3 bases: TGCGCCAGCAGCCAAGATCTGAGCTCCTATAATTCACCCCTCCACTTT.

The chain joins TRBV6-5 to TRBJ1-2; D remains unclear. The CDR3 spans 13 residues. Trimming removed 4 bases from V and 4 bases from J, with 10 bases in between. CDR1 and CDR2 (germline): MNHEY, SVGAGI. For the CDR3, the DNA is TGTGCCAGCAGTTGCAGGCAGACCTATGGCTACACCTTC. It translates to CASSCRQTYGYTF.

This clonotype was recorded a few times. The V and J genes are TRBV29-1 and TRBJ2-1; maybe TRBD1 (5 bases). The CDR3 has 15 residues. Germline V gene lookup returns CDR1 SQVTM and CDR2 ANQGSEA. Trimming pared 4 bases from V and 0 bases from J, leaving 13 bases between. The CDR3 reads CSVGGGARSYNEQFF. The CDR3, as DNA: TGCAGCGTTGGCGGTGGGGCCCGCTCCTACAATGAGCAGTTCTTC.

This rearrangement joins TRBV29-1 to TRBJ2-1; TRBD2 aligns across 9 bases. The CDR3 sequence is 11 residues long. The ends lost 7 bases at V and 15 bases at J; junction bases unmatched: 10. CDR1 and CDR2 from the germline V gene are SQVTM and ANQGSEA. The CDR3 DNA follows: TGCAGCGCGGCGGGGGGGGGCGCTCTGTTCTTC. Its translation: CSAAGGGALFF.

This clonotype was counted a single time. The chain employs TRBV9 and TRBJ2-3; the D gene is possibly TRBD1 (5 bases). CDR3 size: 16 residues. Per germline, CDR1 SGDLS and CDR2 YYNGEE. The V end lost 0 bases, the J end lost 4 bases, and 15 bases lay between the germline ends. CDR3 loop: CASSVGGGPRADTQYF. The CDR3, as DNA: TGTGCCAGCAGCGTAGGGGGCGGACCCAGGGCAGATACGCAGTATTTT. Full variable domain (outside the CDR3, taken from reference TRBV9 and TRBJ2-3): DSGVTQTPKHLITATGQRVTLRCSPRSGDLSVYWYQQSLDQGLQFLIQYYNGEERAKGNILERFSAQQFPDLHSELNLSSLELGDSALYFCASSVGGGPRADTQYFGPGTRLTVL.

The rearrangement uses TRBV5-1 and TRBJ2-1; possibly TRBD2 for D (8 bases). CDR3 length: 15 residues. The V end was cut by 0 bases, the J end by 7 bases, with 14 bases between. Per the germline V gene, CDR1 is SGHRS and CDR2 is YFSETQ. The CDR3 protein is CASSLVAGQKNEQFF. As DNA, the CDR3 is TGCGCCAGCAGCTTGGTAGCGGGACAGAAAAATGAGCAGTTCTTC.

V is TRBV28 and J is TRBJ2-7; D ambiguous. Germline CDR1 is MDHEN and CDR2 is SYDVKM. Trimming cost V 6 bases and J 6 bases, with 21 bases left between them. The CDR3 is 15 amino acids. In DNA form, the CDR3 reads TGTGCCAGCAGCCTTACACCAGCTCTTGGTTCCGAGCAGTACTTC. This sequence encodes CASSLTPALGSEQYF.

The V gene is TRBV7-2, the J gene TRBJ2-7; possible D gene TRBD1, 5 bases. V shed 5 bases and J shed 2 bases, with 13 bases lying between them. The CDR3 runs to 14 residues. Per germline, CDR1 SGHTA and CDR2 FQGNSA. CDR3 residues: CASSPWTRAYEQYF. The CDR3 DNA follows: TGTGCCAGCAGCCCTTGGACACGGGCCTACGAGCAGTACTTC.